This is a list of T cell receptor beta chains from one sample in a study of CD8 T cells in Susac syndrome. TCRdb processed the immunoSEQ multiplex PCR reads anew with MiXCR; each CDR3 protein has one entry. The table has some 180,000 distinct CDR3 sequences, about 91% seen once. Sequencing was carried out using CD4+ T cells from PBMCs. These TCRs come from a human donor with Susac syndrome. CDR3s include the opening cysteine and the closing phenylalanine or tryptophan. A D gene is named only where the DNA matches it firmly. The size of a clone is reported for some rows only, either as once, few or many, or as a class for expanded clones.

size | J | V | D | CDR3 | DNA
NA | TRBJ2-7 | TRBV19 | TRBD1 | CASSPQGVGDEQYF | TGTGCCAGTAGTCCTCAGGGGGTTGGAGACGAGCAGTACTTC
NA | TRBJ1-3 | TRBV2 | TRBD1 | CASSPGQGFSPSGNTIYF | TGTGCCAGCAGCCCGGGACAGGGCTTCTCACCATCTGGAAACACCATATATTTT
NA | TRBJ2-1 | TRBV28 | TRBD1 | CASLSLQGAYEQFF | TGTGCCAGCCTTTCTCTGCAGGGGGCTTATGAGCAGTTCTTC
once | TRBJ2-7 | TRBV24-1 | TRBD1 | CATSEGDRLSYEQYF | TGTGCCACCAGTGAGGGGGACAGACTCTCCTACGAGCAGTACTTC
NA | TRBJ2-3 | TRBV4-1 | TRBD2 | CASRETSPDTQYF | TGCGCCAGCAGAGAGACTAGCCCAGATACGCAGTATTTT
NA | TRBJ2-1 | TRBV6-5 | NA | CASSSNLVPYNEQFF | TGTGCCAGCAGTTCCAACCTTGTTCCCTACAATGAGCAGTTCTTC
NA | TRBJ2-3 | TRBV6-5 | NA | CASSYQDSTDTQYF | TGTGCCAGCAGTTACCAGGACAGCACAGATACGCAGTATTTT
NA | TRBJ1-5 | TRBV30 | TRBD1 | CAWSLQGAQPQHF | TGTGCCTGGAGTCTACAGGGGGCTCAGCCCCAGCATTTT
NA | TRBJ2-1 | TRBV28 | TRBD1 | CASSPEDRAWSEQFF | TGTGCCAGCAGCCCCGAGGACAGGGCTTGGAGTGAGCAGTTCTTC
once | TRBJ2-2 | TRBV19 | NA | CASSRGGVTGELFF | TGTGCCAGTAGTCGAGGAGGGGTCACCGGGGAGCTGTTTTTT
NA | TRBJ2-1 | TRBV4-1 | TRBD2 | CASSHGTSGRDGEQFF | TGCGCCAGCAGCCACGGGACTAGCGGGAGGGATGGTGAGCAGTTCTTC
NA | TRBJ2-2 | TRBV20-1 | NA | CSATRRANTGELFF | TGCAGTGCCACACGGCGGGCGAACACCGGGGAGCTGTTTTTT
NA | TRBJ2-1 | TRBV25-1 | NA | CASSYLRAGDNEQFF | TGTGCCAGCAGTTACTTGAGGGCAGGGGACAATGAGCAGTTCTTC
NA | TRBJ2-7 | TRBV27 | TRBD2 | CASRGLAGVEAYEQYF | TGTGCCAGCCGAGGTCTAGCGGGAGTCGAGGCCTACGAGCAGTACTTC
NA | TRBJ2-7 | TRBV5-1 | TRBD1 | CASSLLLGTGDEQYF | TGCGCCAGCAGCTTACTTTTGGGGACAGGGGACGAGCAGTACTTC
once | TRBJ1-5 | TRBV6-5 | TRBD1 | CASRRTGSGPQHF | TGTGCCAGCAGACGGACAGGTTCAGGGCCCCAGCATTTT